This TCR beta chain was obtained from a study of T cell responses to AZD1222 COVID-19 vaccine. Study observations and caveats: Spike-specific TCR breadth and depth were elevated following two AZD1222 doses. The number of AZD1222 recipients seropositive at baseline was only six. Donors in the cohort were predominantly white British and more often female, and clonal diversity was possibly underestimated.

This table comes from immunoSEQ multiplex PCR, and its TCRdb copy is limited to in-frame clones, with some not included. Counted here are 86,000 or so clones, about 86% occurring once; the ten biggest clones make up roughly 5.6%. CDR1 is SGHAT, CDR2 FQNNGV, per germline. This CDR3 is 13 amino acids long. V shed 4 bases and J shed 7 bases, with 12 bases lying between them. As regards this clone: What it recognizes is unknown.

The TCR originated in an adult who received the AZD1222 COVID-19 vaccine. The sequencing here drew on peripheral blood, taken 28 days after the second AZD1222 dose. This rearrangement joins TRBV11-2 to TRBJ2-3, with a tentative D call TRBD1 (5 bases). DNA for the CDR3: TGTGCCAGCAGCTCGATTCAGGGTTATACGCAGTATTTT. It codes for CASSSIQGYTQYF.